These 13 T cell receptor beta chains were all obtained from the same sample, sequenced in a study of blood T cell repertoires in COVID-19. The repertoire was sequenced with immunoSEQ multiplex PCR; TCRdb's copy has only in-frame clones and lacks some. The table includes approximately 210,000 clones, more than 75% detected once. The specimen sequenced was PBMCs or T cells enriched from blood (not recorded which). The receptors were sampled from a young man with acute COVID-19.

This chain joins TRBV11-3 and TRBJ1-6, with TRBD1 as a possible D gene (6 bases). The germline V gene encodes CDR1 SGHNT and CDR2 YENEEA. The CDR3 length is 17 residues. V lost 7 bases, J lost 1 base, and 17 bases lay in between. CDR3 in amino acids: CASIKGGTRSYNSPLHF. CDR3 coding DNA: TGTGCCAGCATCAAAGGGGGTACAAGATCCTATAATTCACCCCTCCACTTT.

The chain joins TRBV19 to TRBJ1-4; TRBD1 aligns across 7 bases. V gave up 6 bases and J gave up 8 bases; unmatched junction bases: 9. CDR1 is LNHDA and CDR2 is SQIVND in the germline V gene (reference sequence). The CDR3 covers 14 residues. CDR3 protein: CASSRRTGGEKLFF. CDR3 nucleotide sequence: TGTGCCAGTAGCCGGAGGACAGGAGGGGAAAAACTGTTTTTT.

The chain recombines TRBV5-6 with TRBJ1-1; TRBD1 matches 7 bases. J lost 1 base, V lost 0 bases, and 6 bases had no gene match. Germline V gene data show CDR1 as SGHDT and CDR2 as YYEEEE. This CDR3 region has 16 residues. The CDR3 region has the DNA TGTGCCAGCAGCTTGGGGGACAGATTTTCGAACACTGAAGCTTTCTTT. Translation gives CASSLGDRFSNTEAFF.

The chain recombines TRBV30 with TRBJ1-2; 8 bases fit TRBD1. The junction had 6 bases not matched to a gene; V was cut back by 5 bases and J by 4 bases. From germline, CDR1 is GTSNPN and CDR2 SVGIG (reference sequence). The CDR3 runs to 13 residues. CDR3 protein: CAWGNQGAYGYTF. Here the CDR3 DNA reads TGTGCCTGGGGAAACCAGGGGGCCTATGGCTACACCTTC.

In its sample, this clone was seen many times. This sequence joins TRBV12-3 or TRBV12-4 and TRBJ1-1, with a tentative D call TRBD1 (5 bases). V was pared by 3 bases and J by 4 bases, with 9 bases between. The CDR3 runs to 13 residues. This CDR3 reads CASSFGGGTEAFF. The CDR3 region has the DNA TGTGCCAGCAGTTTCGGGGGGGGCACTGAAGCTTTCTTT.

The chain employs TRBV10-3 and TRBJ2-6; D might be TRBD2 (5 bases). The germline CDR1 and CDR2 sequences are ENHRY and SYGVKD. V was clipped by 10 bases and J by 0 bases, with 19 bases between them. The CDR3 has 17 amino acids. CDR3 residues: CATSGSGSSSGANVLTF. In DNA, the CDR3 is TGTGCCACCTCGGGGTCCGGATCAAGCTCTGGGGCCAACGTCCTGACTTTC.

This clone has just a few counts. The V gene is TRBV6-1, the J gene TRBJ1-5, with D tentatively TRBD1 (5 bases). CDR3 length: 17 amino acids. Germline V gene sequence: CDR1 MNHNS, CDR2 SASEGT. The germline V and J ends were trimmed by 0 bases and 3 bases, with 15 bases remaining between them. This CDR3 is CASSEAERQFLNQPQHF. CDR3 DNA sequence: TGTGCCAGCAGTGAAGCGGAACGACAGTTTCTCAATCAGCCCCAGCATTTT.

V usage is TRBV5-4 and J usage is TRBJ2-5; 7 positions agree with TRBD2. CDR1 is SGHNT and CDR2 is YYREEE in the germline V gene (reference sequence). CDR3 size: 15 residues. Trimming removed 4 bases from V and 5 bases from J; junction bases left unmatched: 11. The CDR3 region is CASSNRGGDGETQYF. CDR3 DNA: TGTGCCAGCAGCAACCGGGGAGGGGATGGGGAGACCCAGTACTTC. Variable domain in full (rest from reference TRBV5-4 and TRBJ2-5): ETGVTQSPTHLIKTRGQQVTLRCSSQSGHNTVSWYQQALGQGPQFIFQYYREEENGRGNFPPRFSGLQFPNYSSELNVNALELDDSALYLCASSNRGGDGETQYFGPGTRLLVL.

This clone appeared once. This chain uses TRBV7-9 with TRBJ1-2; 7 bases align to TRBD1. CDR1 SEHNR and CDR2 FQNEAQ come from the germline V gene (reference sequence). The CDR3 has 16 residues. Trimming took 5 bases from V and 2 from J; bases not matched to a gene: 11. As DNA, the CDR3 is TGTGCCAGCAGCCGGACTGACAGGGTTTGGAACTATGGCTACACCTTC. This codes for CASSRTDRVWNYGYTF.

As to this clone: Other DNA variants within this sample encode the same CDR3. The chain uses TRBV9 and TRBJ2-7; D is unclear. CDR3 length: 13 residues. Germline values: CDR1 SGDLS, CDR2 YYNGEE. Trimming took 0 bases from V and 5 from J, leaving 9 bases between them. CDR3 nucleotide sequence: TGTGCCAGCAGCGTAGGGCCGGGTGACGAGCAGTACTTC. It yields the protein CASSVGPGDEQYF.

The chain joins TRBV19 to TRBJ2-2; no reliable D call. This CDR3 comprises 15 residues. Germline V gene data show CDR1 as LNHDA and CDR2 as SQIVND (reference sequence). The V end lost 5 bases, the J end lost 1 base, and 11 bases lay between the germline ends. CDR3 sequence reads: CASSPLDKNTGELFF. The CDR3 DNA reads as TGTGCCAGTAGTCCCTTAGACAAGAACACCGGGGAGCTGTTTTTT.

The chain carries TRBV3-1 (or the pseudogene TRBV3-2) and TRBJ2-3, with TRBD2 identical over 15 bases. V shed 0 bases, J shed 1 base, and the junction held 5 bases outside the gene matches. Germline V gives CDR1 LGHDT, CDR2 YNNKEL (reference sequence). The CDR3 is made up of 19 amino acids. CDR3 bases: TGTGCCAGCAGCCAAGACGGGACTAGCGGGGGGCCGGGCACAGATACGCAGTATTTT. Its protein is CASSQDGTSGGPGTDTQYF.

The rearrangement joins TRBV30 to TRBJ2-1; 9 bases fit TRBD2. Trimming at V came to 1 base and at J to 9 bases, leaving 4 bases not matched to a gene. The CDR3 loop spans 13 amino acids. CDR1 is GTSNPN, CDR2 SVGIG, per germline (reference sequence). CDR3 nucleotide sequence: TGTGCCTGGAGTGGGACTAGCGATAGTGAGCAGTTCTTC. Protein product: CAWSGTSDSEQFF.